This TCR beta chain was captured in a study of cytomegalovirus exposure and HLA in healthy donors. Germline lookup yields CDR1 MNHNS and CDR2 SASEGT. The junction had 9 bases not matched to a gene; V was cut back by 7 bases and J by 4 bases. The CDR3 totals 15 residues. As for this clone: Its antigen is currently unknown.

Findings of the study overall: The authors enumerated around 150 TCR beta chains as linked to cytomegalovirus. When analyzed later, the rates of TCR association showed variation by HLA locus, with DRB1 the most and HLA-C the fewest. According to a later analysis, most TCR beta chains associated with CMV appeared HLA-restricted. Earlier results showed most TCR beta V segments being productive about 87% or about 30% of the time.

PCR used 60 Vbeta primers and 13 Jbeta primers. Method: immunoSEQ multiplex PCR; TCRdb's copy keeps in-frame clones and lacks some. The table has around 100,000 clones, 65% to 80% seen once; the top ten hold around 4.9%. Sequencing was performed on PBMCs. This chain uses TRBV6-1 with TRBJ2-3; 9 positions match TRBD1. The origin of this receptor is a man younger than 40 in good health and CMV-seropositive. This chain's CDR3 is CASTLGQGHPDTQYF. The CDR3 DNA reads TGTGCCAGCACCTTAGGACAGGGGCACCCAGATACGCAGTATTTT.